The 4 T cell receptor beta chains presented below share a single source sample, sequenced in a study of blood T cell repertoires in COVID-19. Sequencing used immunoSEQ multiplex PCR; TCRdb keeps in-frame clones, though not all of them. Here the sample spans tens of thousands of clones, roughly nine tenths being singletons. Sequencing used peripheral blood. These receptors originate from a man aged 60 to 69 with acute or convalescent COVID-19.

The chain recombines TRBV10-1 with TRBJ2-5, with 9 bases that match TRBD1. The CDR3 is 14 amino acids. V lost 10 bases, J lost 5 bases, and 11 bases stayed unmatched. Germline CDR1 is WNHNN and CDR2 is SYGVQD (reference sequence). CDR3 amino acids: CATTKGQGPETQYF. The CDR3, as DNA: TGCGCCACCACTAAGGGACAGGGCCCGGAGACCCAGTACTTC.

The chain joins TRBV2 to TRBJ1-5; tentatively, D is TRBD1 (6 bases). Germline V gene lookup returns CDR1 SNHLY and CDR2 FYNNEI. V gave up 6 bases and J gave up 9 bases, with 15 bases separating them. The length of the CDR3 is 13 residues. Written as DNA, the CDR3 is TGTGCCAGCAGGCTAGGGGGTTCTGGGCCCCAGCATTTT. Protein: CASRLGGSGPQHF.

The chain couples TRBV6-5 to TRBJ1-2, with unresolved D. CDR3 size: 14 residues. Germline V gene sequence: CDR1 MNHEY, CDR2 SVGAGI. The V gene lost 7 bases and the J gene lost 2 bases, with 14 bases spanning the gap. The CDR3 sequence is CASTEGSNNYGYTF. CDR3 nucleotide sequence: TGTGCCAGCACCGAGGGCAGCAACAACTATGGCTACACCTTC.

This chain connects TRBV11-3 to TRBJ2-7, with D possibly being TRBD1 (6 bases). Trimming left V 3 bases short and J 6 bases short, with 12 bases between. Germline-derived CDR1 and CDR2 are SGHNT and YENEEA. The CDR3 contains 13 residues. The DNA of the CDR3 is TGTGCCAGCAGCTTGTCAGGGGAAGGCGAGCAGTACTTC. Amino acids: CASSLSGEGEQYF.